These T cell receptor beta chains were read from a single sample in a study of blood T cell repertoires in COVID-19. Method: immunoSEQ multiplex PCR; TCRdb's copy keeps in-frame clones and lacks some. The table shows 25,000 to 35,000 clones, with approximately 67% occurring only once. Input material: peripheral blood. The receptor set was obtained from a human donor in a cohort sampled during active COVID-19. Both conserved end residues are trimmed from each CDR3. Fields, in order: V gene, J gene, CDR3 length, CDR3 protein.

V gene: TRBV7-2; J gene: TRBJ2-1; CDR3 length: 13; CDR3 protein: ASSLGASGSGEQF
V gene: TRBV30; J gene: TRBJ1-1; CDR3 length: 11; CDR3 protein: AWDGTVGTEAF
V gene: TRBV19; J gene: TRBJ2-6; CDR3 length: 16; CDR3 protein: ASSKGLAGDSGANVLT
V gene: TRBV5-4; J gene: TRBJ2-5; CDR3 length: 13; CDR3 protein: ASSSEAGHAETQY
V gene: TRBV18; J gene: TRBJ1-1; CDR3 length: 13; CDR3 protein: ASSSDSRTHTEAF
V gene: TRBV19; J gene: TRBJ1-2; CDR3 length: 9; CDR3 protein: ASSSYYGYT
V gene: TRBV27; J gene: TRBJ2-7; CDR3 length: 11; CDR3 protein: ASSLTGSYEQY
V gene: TRBV4-3; J gene: TRBJ2-3; CDR3 length: 20; CDR3 protein: ASSQDIPYSSGGAPSTDTQY
V gene: TRBV28; J gene: TRBJ2-5; CDR3 length: 12; CDR3 protein: ASSFGAVLETQY
V gene: TRBV11-2; J gene: TRBJ1-2; CDR3 length: 11; CDR3 protein: ASSWGQGYGYT
V gene: TRBV15; J gene: TRBJ2-3; CDR3 length: 13; CDR3 protein: ATSRDLSDRDTQY
V gene: TRBV3-1/TRBV3-2; J gene: TRBJ2-7; CDR3 length: 14; CDR3 protein: ASSQTVGTRPYEQY
V gene: TRBV30; J gene: TRBJ2-2; CDR3 length: 13; CDR3 protein: AWRPLGGNTGELF
V gene: TRBV7-8; J gene: TRBJ2-1; CDR3 length: 14; CDR3 protein: ASSLALSSGRNEQF
V gene: TRBV5-1; J gene: TRBJ2-3; CDR3 length: 15; CDR3 protein: ASSLATGLAGGDTQY